In this sample, the clone carrying this TCR beta chain turned up many times. The record originates from a study of identical twins. TCRdb independently ran MiXCR on the 5' RACE reads; one entry per CDR3 protein. The table shows roughly 710,000 distinct CDR3 sequences, with over 5% occurring only once. CDR3 size: 14 residues. The germline V gene has CDR1 SGHRS and CDR2 YFSETQ. V dropped 0 bases and J dropped 7 bases, with 14 bases sitting between them. Sequences were obtained from naive T cells sorted from blood. The clonotype originates from a man aged 18 to 35 in good health. The chain is built from TRBV5-1 and TRBJ2-7, with D unclear. The CDR3 nucleotides read TGCGCCAGCAGCTTGGCCCTCTCTTCCCCGGAGCAGTACTTC. Translation gives CASSLALSSPEQYF.